The entry below describes one T cell receptor beta chain. This specimen includes other DNA sequences encoding the same CDR3. Participants reported their clinical history, and cohort assignment relied on those reports. Under the authors' procedure: Quantification of nucleated cells was approximated via reference gene primer amplification. Measured with immunoSEQ multiplex PCR; TCRdb has only the in-frame clones, and not every one. V, J and clone size are taken as reported in that table, and D and trimming were inferred from the DNA itself. This sample has roughly 250,000 clones, with over 80% found just once. These data are taken from a study of blood T cell repertoires in COVID-19. Looking at the study overall: Acute and convalescent COVID-19 specimens originated in the United States, Italy and Spain.

The sequenced material came from PBMCs or T cells enriched from blood (not recorded which). The receptor's source is a human donor in a cohort exposed to, infected with or recovered from COVID-19 (not recorded which). The donor label of this sample is uncertain.

Written as DNA, the CDR3 is TGTGCCAGCTCACCGCGGGGGATCTACGAGCAGTACTTC. It translates to CASSPRGIYEQYF. The V and J genes are TRBV18 and TRBJ2-7; 7 positions match TRBD2. The junction had 2 bases not matched to a gene; V was cut back by 3 bases and J by 3 bases. This CDR3 has 13 amino acids. Germline loops: CDR1 KGHSH, CDR2 LQKENI.